This T cell receptor beta chain was captured by sequencing in a study of T cell repertoires in enteric fever (dated by TCRdb to 2016 to 2019). With respect to the entire study: Working with volunteers who had been experimentally challenged with Salmonella Typhi or Paratyphi A, the study rebuilt the Salmonella-specific repertoire of their circulating effector CD4+ T cells. To pick out the circulating effector CD4+ T cells responding to Salmonella infection, the researchers turned to mass cytometry. T cell staining, including ex vivo staining, was performed with tetramers loaded with CdtB(105-125) peptide variants (SP110Y, ST110H). The researchers paired unbiased single-cell cloning with mass cytometry, and they also applied T cell receptor sequencing alongside live fluorescence barcoding. General conclusions and limits of the study: Expanded clonotypes included cross-reactive responses against distantly related Salmonella serovars and clones recognizing antigens unique to S. Typhi or S. Paratyphi A. Accumulation of T cells not cross-reacting between serovars appeared to be driven by single amino acid variations in the immunodominant proteins CdtB and PhoN. The study pinpointed HlyE and CdtB as immunodominant T cell antigens specific to S. Typhi and S. Paratyphi A.

The run used an Illumina MiSeq. Using fastp trimming at Q25 and MiXCR clonotype assembly, TCRdb reanalyzed the public sequencing data and kept in-frame beta chains. Rows with a matching CDR3 protein are joined into one entry that keeps the most common DNA and genes. This sample holds 1,200 to 1,500 distinct CDR3 sequences; under 40% were observed only once. Jointly, the top ten make up approximately 19% of the sample. The CDR3 runs 13 amino acids, cysteine and phenylalanine included. Of the read, only the CDR3 DNA is kept; its 39 bases are in frame from base 1. CDR1 SGHTA and CDR2 FQGNSA were looked up in the germline V gene. Trimming removed 5 bases from V and 0 bases from J, leaving 7 bases between the germline ends. This clonotype is assessed as medium-sized (0.01 to 0.1%). Its antigen is currently not known. No base-level quality is on record; no much larger clone is a single base apart.

The specimen sequenced was CCR7- CD38- CD4+ T cells from PBMCs. Here the chain combines TRBV7-2 and TRBJ1-1, with the D gene call left open. The sequence was obtained from a human donor with Salmonella enteric fever, either typhoid or paratyphoid (not recorded which). The DNA is TGTGCCAGCAGCGCCCACATGAACACTGAAGCTTTCTTT. This encodes CASSAHMNTEAFF.